This T cell receptor beta chain was retrieved from a study of OX40 agonist ivuxolimab in advanced cancers. The overall study: With a range of 23 to 79, age averaged about 58 years, and 65% to 85% were male. General study results and limits: At 0.1 to 3.0 mg/kg and by week 6, CD4+ and CD8+ T cells in the blood had expanded clonally.

This CDR3 is built from 15 residues. Germline assignment: CDR1 MGHDK and CDR2 SYGVNS. V gave up 3 bases and J gave up 4 bases, with 15 bases separating them. Remarks on this clone: The antigen remains undetermined.

Clones were read by immunoSEQ multiplex PCR, and TCRdb kept only the in-frame ones, dropping some. The sample yields around 20,000 clones, roughly four fifths seen once. This rearrangement joins TRBV25-1 to TRBJ2-5; D unclear. This sequence originates from an adult with an advanced solid tumor such as melanoma, head and neck, liver or kidney cancer. The source material was CD4+ or CD8+ T cells sorted from blood, sampled in a trial of the OX40 agonist ivuxolimab. The CDR3 DNA sequence: TGTGCCAGCAGTGATCGCCCCCCCAGTAGAGAGACCCAGTACTTC. Encoded protein: CASSDRPPSRETQYF.